This T cell receptor beta chain is drawn from a study of T cells after posttransplantation cyclophosphamide. The ends were cut back, 2 bases at V and 7 bases at J, with 15 bases in the middle. The CDR3 covers 15 residues. Germline values: CDR1 MGHRA, CDR2 YSYEKL. Concerning this clone: Its specificity is unknown.

A marrow graft followed busulfan-fludarabine conditioning, with cyclophosphamide on days +3 and +4. TCRdb keeps only in-frame clones here, not all; method: immunoSEQ multiplex PCR. This table has some 20,000 clones, roughly nine tenths appearing once. Regarding the study as a whole: Later blood repertoires were often dominated by clones from the donor CD8+ memory compartment. Skin or GI-infiltrating T cells shared few TRB sequences with blood. Recipient CMV seropositivity and CMV reactivation strongly tracked TRB clonality.

The chain joins TRBV4-1 to TRBJ1-5; D perhaps matches TRBD1 (6 bases). The TCR comes from a female patient aged 40-49 years who received an allogeneic stem cell transplant from a related donor, was CMV-positive, and had no GVHD. Some T cells here may be from the graft donor. This material consisted of PBMCs, taken after allogeneic stem cell transplant with posttransplant cyclophosphamide. The CDR3 sequence is CASSQSGTPIQPQHF. The DNA for the CDR3 is TGCGCCAGCAGCCAATCCGGGACACCTATCCAGCCCCAGCATTTT.